The sample holds many counts of the clone carrying this TCR beta chain. These data are taken from a study of spatial heterogeneity in lung cancer. Noted time point: sample taken at primary tumor resection. The trim removed 0 bases at V and 6 bases at J, leaving 1 base unmatched. CDR3 length equals 13 residues. CDR1 is GTSNPN and CDR2 is SVGIG in the germline V gene (reference sequence). TCRdb reprocessed the 5' RACE reads with MiXCR, giving one entry per CDR3 protein. The sample yields tens of thousands of distinct CDR3 sequences, 3% to 3.5% seen once. The receptor's source is a male donor with early-stage non-small cell lung cancer. Here the sequenced sample was normal lung tissue next to the tumor, taken at surgery. This chain uses TRBV30 with TRBJ2-2; 7 bases match TRBD1. The CDR3 DNA is TGTGCCTGGAGTGTAGGGGGCCCCGGGGAGCTGTTTTTT. The encoded protein is CAWSVGGPGELFF.